Shown below are 4 T cell receptor beta chains from a single sample sequenced in a study of T cells in Graves' hyperthyroidism and ophthalmopathy. Amplification of TCR beta CDR3 regions was performed using RNA transcripts as template. The TCR CDR3 first-round RT-PCR relied on the HTBI primer set. TCRdb used MiXCR to reprocess the multiplex PCR reads, holding one entry per CDR3 protein. In the table there are 500,000 to 600,000 distinct CDR3 sequences, roughly 50% of which are singletons. Input material: peripheral blood or thyroid tissue (not recorded which). The receptors derive from a woman younger than 30 with Graves' hyperthyroidism.

The CDR3 DNA reads as TGTGCCACCAGCAGAGTAGGGGGGTCTACGAGCAGTACTTTC. Protein sequence: CATSRVGGSTSSTF. The chain has TRBV15 and TRBJ2-6; D may match TRBD1 or TRBD2 (6 bases each). Germline V gene lookup returns CDR1 LNHNV and CDR2 YYDKDF (reference sequence). Trimming removed 1 base at V and 19 bases at J, with 20 bases between. The CDR3 loop spans 14 amino acids.

This clonotype was seen at least ten times. J is TRBJ1-2 and V is TRBV9; D is ambiguous. Germline V gene data show CDR1 as SGDLS and CDR2 as YYNGEE. Trimming removed 3 bases from V and 4 bases from J, with 10 bases in between. The CDR3 extends over 13 amino acids. The DNA of the CDR3 is TGTGCCAGCAGCGCGGTCGGAAGCTATGGCTACACCTTC. Its protein product is CASSAVGSYGYTF.

This clonotype was picked up many times. The chain joins TRBV29-1 to TRBJ1-3; the D gene is possibly TRBD1 (5 bases). Between the trimmed V and J ends, which lost 7 bases and 8 bases, there was a span of 15 bases. CDR3 length: 12 amino acids. The germline V gene has CDR1 SQVTM and CDR2 ANQGSEA. The DNA of the CDR3 is TGCAGCGCCGGACGGGGCGCGGACACCATATATTTT. Translation gives CSAGRGADTIYF. Looking up the rest from reference TRBV29-1 and TRBJ1-3 gives the full variable domain: SAVISQKPSRDICQRGTSLTIQCQVDSQVTMMFWYRQQPGQSLTLIATANQGSEATYESGFVIDKFPISRPNLTFSTLTVSNMSPEDSSIYLCSAGRGADTIYFGEGSWLTVV.

The genes are TRBV29-1 and TRBJ1-2; TRBD1 might be the D (6 bases). With 3 bases removed from V and 5 bases from J, the gap between germline ends came to 10 bases. Germline V gene sequence: CDR1 SQVTM, CDR2 ANQGSEA. The CDR3 totals 12 residues. CDR3 nucleotides: TGCAGCGTTGAGTTCAGGGGATATGGCTACACCTTC. Residues: CSVEFRGYGYTF. Looking up the rest from reference TRBV29-1 and TRBJ1-2 gives the full variable domain: SAVISQKPSRDICQRGTSLTIQCQVDSQVTMMFWYRQQPGQSLTLIATANQGSEATYESGFVIDKFPISRPNLTFSTLTVSNMSPEDSSIYLCSVEFRGYGYTFGSGTRLTVV.